This T cell receptor (beta chain) originates from a study of CD8+CD57+ T cells in acquired aplastic anemia. As regards this clonotype: Its antigen is still unknown.

TCR beta VDJ and CDR3 profiles were obtained from a genomic DNA template. TCRdb redid the calling of the reads with MiXCR, one entry per CDR3 protein. The repertoire holds about 190,000 distinct CDR3 sequences, around three fifths seen once, with 40% to 55% in the top ten. Deletions cut 9 bases from V and 1 base from J, with 11 bases between. Germline CDR1 is KGHDR and CDR2 is SFDVKD. This CDR3 comprises 14 residues. General observations from the study: Patients and controls turned out to have approximately 29 CD8+ CDR3 sequences in common. A significant difference in CD8+ Simpson's diversity between patients and controls was not found.

The clonotype comes from a human donor with severe aplastic anemia or a healthy control (not recorded which). What was sequenced was sorted CD4+, CD8+, or CD8+CD57+ T cells (not recorded which) from PBMCs. The genes are TRBV24-1 and TRBJ2-2; D is unclear. The CDR3 loop is CATGGTENTGELFF. The DNA for the CDR3 is TGTGCCACCGGTGGAACGGAGAACACCGGGGAGCTGTTTTTT.